The entry that follows covers one T cell receptor (beta chain) sequence. The data originate from a study of blood T cell repertoires in COVID-19. The CDR3 spans 13 residues. Germline lookup yields CDR1 SNHLY and CDR2 FYNNEI. The ends were cut back, 4 bases at V and 5 bases at J, with 11 bases in the middle. Assay: immunoSEQ multiplex PCR; the TCRdb copy retains only in-frame clones and omits some. The sample lists some 200,000 clones; roughly 88% were seen once. V and J are TRBV2 and TRBJ2-5; no clear D. The receptor was derived from a woman older than 75 with acute or convalescent COVID-19. Sequencing was done on a sample of peripheral blood. CDR3 amino acids: CASSVIGVETQYF. CDR3 coding DNA: TGTGCCAGCAGTGTAATCGGAGTGGAGACCCAGTACTTC.